The clone carrying this T cell receptor beta chain appeared once. No antigen is known for it. Germline assignment: CDR1 MDHEN and CDR2 SYDVKM. With 10 bases clipped from V and 3 bases from J, the junction kept 10 bases outside the gene matches. The CDR3 length is 14 residues. These data originate in a study of PD-1 blockade in classical Hodgkin lymphoma. Study-wide results and limits: CD8+ TCR diversity did not rise significantly by C4D1, unlike CD4+.

Specified time point: cycle 4 day 1 (C4D1), after 6 weeks of nivolumab. Relapses following autologous stem cell transplantation were seen in all patients, with brentuximab vedotin exposure varying. Sequencing was performed with immunoSEQ multiplex PCR; in TCRdb, only in-frame clones are kept and a portion is missing. The sample lists roughly 9,300 clones, roughly 89% occurring once. The receptor's source is a human donor with classical Hodgkin lymphoma. The chain carries TRBV28 and TRBJ2-7; 9 nucleotides line up with TRBD1. The sequenced sample was peripheral blood mononuclear cells (PBMCs), obtained before the fourth cycle of nivolumab. The chain's CDR3 is CANYRRDRDYEQYF. In DNA form, the CDR3 reads TGTGCCAACTATCGAAGGGACAGGGACTACGAGCAGTACTTC. Full variable domain (missing parts from reference TRBV28 and TRBJ2-7): DVKVTQSSRYLVKRTGEKVFLECVQDMDHENMFWYRQDPGLGLRLIYFSYDVKMKEKGDIPEGYSVSREKKERFSLILESASTNQTSMYLCANYRRDRDYEQYFGPGTRLTVT.